Shown below are 27 T cell receptor beta chains from a single sample sequenced in a study of T cell responses to AZD1222 COVID-19 vaccine. Some clones are missing from TCRdb's copy, which holds only in-frame ones; the method was immunoSEQ multiplex PCR. The repertoire holds tens of thousands of clones, over 85% seen once, with 4.2% in the top ten. This sample comprised peripheral blood, obtained on day 0 of AZD1222 vaccination. The origin of the receptors is an adult in good health.

The chain is built from TRBV7-8 and TRBJ1-1; no reliable D call. V shed 1 base and J shed 3 bases, with 9 bases lying between them. The CDR3 contains 14 residues. Germline CDR1 and CDR2: SGHVS and FQNEAQ. The CDR3 loop is CASSLVFRDTEAFF. CDR3 bases: TGTGCCAGCAGCTTAGTCTTCCGGGACACTGAAGCTTTCTTT.

The chain employs TRBV5-6 and TRBJ1-1, with TRBD1 identical over 7 bases. The CDR3 runs 17 residues. With 4 bases clipped from V and 6 bases from J, the junction kept 18 bases outside the gene matches. In germline, CDR1 is SGHDT, CDR2 YYEEEE. CDR3 nucleotide sequence: TGTGCCAGCAGCATATATGGGTCGACAGGGAGGGTCGCTGAAGCTTTCTTT. Amino acid sequence: CASSIYGSTGRVAEAFF.

V usage is TRBV12-3 or TRBV12-4 and J usage is TRBJ1-3; no clear D. This CDR3 contains 11 residues. Trimming stripped 8 bases from V and 6 bases from J, with 8 bases between. For the CDR3, the DNA is TGTGCCAGCGGAATCGTAAACACCATATATTTT. Its translation is CASGIVNTIYF.

The chain employs TRBV4-2 and TRBJ1-2, with D uncertain. The V end lost 4 bases, the J end lost 8 bases, and 20 bases lay between the germline ends. This CDR3 spans 15 amino acids. Germline V gene data show CDR1 as LGHNA and CDR2 as YNFKEQ. CDR3 amino acids: CASSLTSDEVVGYTF. In DNA form, the CDR3 reads TGTGCCAGCAGCCTTACATCTGACGAGGTTGTAGGCTACACCTTC.

This chain connects TRBV5-4 to TRBJ1-1; no clear D gene. This CDR3 contains 13 residues. V was trimmed by 2 bases and J by 1 base, leaving 6 bases between them. CDR1 is SGHNT, CDR2 YYREEE, per germline (reference sequence). In DNA form, the CDR3 reads TGTGCCAGCAGCTTTTCACGGAACACTGAAGCTTTCTTT. Translated: CASSFSRNTEAFF.

V and J are TRBV6-5 and TRBJ2-3, with 9 bases that match TRBD1. V trimming: 6 bases; J trimming: 0 bases; junction bases outside the gene matches: 4. Germline V gene sequence: CDR1 MNHEY, CDR2 SVGAGI. The length of the CDR3 is 15 residues. The chain's CDR3 is CASSAGQGSTDTQYF. The CDR3 DNA is TGTGCCAGCAGCGCTGGACAGGGGAGCACAGATACGCAGTATTTT.

As regards this clone: Distinct nucleotide sequences in the sample also encode this CDR3. This sequence joins TRBV18 and TRBJ1-5, with a possible D match to TRBD1 (5 bases). CDR3 length: 13 amino acids. The V and J ends lost 1 base and 6 bases respectively, with 7 bases between them. From germline, CDR1 is KGHSH and CDR2 LQKENI. The chain's CDR3 is CASSPQGSQPQHF. For the CDR3, the DNA is TGTGCCAGCTCACCACAGGGGTCTCAGCCCCAGCATTTT.

This chain uses TRBV19 with TRBJ1-6; 9 positions match TRBD1. In germline, CDR1 is LNHDA, CDR2 SQIVND (reference sequence). CDR3 size: 12 residues. CDR3 loop: CGTGENNSPLHF. The CDR3 DNA reads as TGTGGGACAGGGGAAAATAATTCACCCCTCCACTTT.

V is TRBV19 and J is TRBJ1-4, with 11 bases that match TRBD1. CDR3 length equals 15 residues. Germline loops: CDR1 LNHDA, CDR2 SQIVND (reference sequence). Losses at the gene ends were 6 bases for V and 9 bases for J; bases not matched to a gene: 9. The CDR3 is CASSRNGQGAQKLFF. CDR3 nucleotide sequence: TGTGCCAGTAGCCGAAACGGACAGGGGGCGCAAAAACTGTTTTTT. Full variable domain (missing parts from reference TRBV19 and TRBJ1-4): DGGITQSPKYLFRKEGQNVTLSCEQNLNHDAMYWYRQDPGQGLRLIYYSQIVNDFQKGDIAEGYSVSREKKESFPLTVTSAQKNPTAFYLCASSRNGQGAQKLFFGSGTQLSVL.

This chain connects TRBV4-2 to TRBJ2-7; 7 bases map to TRBD2. CDR3 size: 18 residues. From germline, CDR1 is LGHNA and CDR2 YNFKEQ. The junction had 17 bases not matched to a gene; V was cut back by 1 base and J by 5 bases. CDR3 coding DNA: TGTGCCAGCAGCCAAGGAGGAACGAGGGGTCAGGGAGGGGACGAGCAGTACTTC. Its translation is CASSQGGTRGQGGDEQYF.

This chain links TRBV3-1 (or the pseudogene TRBV3-2) with TRBJ1-3, with D maybe TRBD1 (6 bases). The CDR3 runs 15 residues. The ends were cut back, 3 bases at V and 0 bases at J, with 9 bases in the middle. Per germline, CDR1 LGHDT and CDR2 YNNKEL (reference sequence). CDR3 bases: TGTGCCAGCAGCCAGTCAGGGGCCTCTGGAAACACCATATATTTT. Translating it yields CASSQSGASGNTIYF.

This chain connects TRBV6-1 to TRBJ1-1, with 8 bases fitting TRBD1. Germline loops: CDR1 MNHNS, CDR2 SASEGT. The CDR3 length is 16 residues. V was pared by 1 base and J by 7 bases, with 11 bases of the junction left unmatched. The CDR3 nucleotides are TGTGCCAGCAGTGAAGTCAGCAGGGGGCGGGTTGGTGAAGCTTTCTTT. Translated, it gives CASSEVSRGRVGEAFF.

J is TRBJ2-3 and V is TRBV6-2 or TRBV6-3; D might be TRBD1 or TRBD2, each matching 5 bases. The CDR3 has 20 amino acids. CDR1 and CDR2 (germline): MNHEY, SVGEGT. V was pared by 0 bases and J by 2 bases, with 24 bases between. The CDR3: CASSYSNGGVGRTPTDTQYF. The CDR3 DNA follows: TGTGCCAGCAGTTACTCGAATGGAGGTGTAGGACGGACACCCACAGATACGCAGTATTTT.

The chain couples TRBV27 to TRBJ1-5; no definite D call. With 1 base removed from V and 3 bases from J, the gap between germline ends came to 7 bases. The CDR3 sequence is 14 residues long. Germline assignment: CDR1 MNHEY and CDR2 SMNVEV (reference sequence). DNA for the CDR3: TGTGCCAGCAGTTTATTCAGCTCCAATCAGCCCCAGCATTTT. Its protein product is CASSLFSSNQPQHF.

In DNA, the CDR3 is TGTGCCAGCAGGGGGAGGGCCCCCTACGAGCAGTACTTC. Its translation: CASRGRAPYEQYF. The J gene is TRBJ2-7, the V gene TRBV3-1 (or the pseudogene TRBV3-2); TRBD2 agrees at 7 bases. The CDR3 length is 13 residues. The ends lost 6 bases at V and 2 bases at J; junction bases unmatched: 4. CDR1 LGHDT and CDR2 YNNKEL come from the germline V gene (reference sequence).

This chain joins TRBV11-2 and TRBJ2-5, with TRBD2 matching over 12 bases. V gave up 0 bases and J gave up 8 bases; unmatched junction bases: 4. This CDR3 is 15 amino acids long. The V gene's germline CDR1 is SGHAT and CDR2 FQNNGV. CDR3 protein: CASSLDNGLAGTQYF. CDR3 coding DNA: TGTGCCAGCAGCTTAGACAATGGACTAGCGGGAACCCAGTACTTC. The variable domain in full, completed from reference TRBV11-2 and TRBJ2-5, reads EAGVAQSPRYKIIEKRQSVAFWCNPISGHATLYWYQQILGQGPKLLIQFQNNGVVDDSQLPKDRFSAERLKGVDSTLKIQPAKLEDSAVYLCASSLDNGLAGTQYFGPGTRLLVL.

This clone was seen a handful of times. This sequence joins TRBV18 and TRBJ1-2; possibly TRBD1 for D (5 bases). CDR1 is KGHSH and CDR2 is LQKENI in the germline V gene. The CDR3 is made up of 16 amino acids. Trimming pared 2 bases from V and 4 bases from J, leaving 17 bases between. CDR3 bases: TGTGCCAGCTCACCAGAAGGTGGCGGGGGACGCTATGGCTACACCTTC. Its protein is CASSPEGGGGRYGYTF. The variable domain in full, with the rest retrieved from reference TRBV18 and TRBJ1-2, is NAGVMQNPRHLVRRRGQEARLRCSPMKGHSHVYWYRQLPEEGLKFMVYLQKENIIDESGMPKERFSAEFPKEGPSILRIQQVVRGDSAAYFCASSPEGGGGRYGYTFGSGTRLTVV.

This clone was seen once. The rearrangement joins TRBV27 to TRBJ2-2, with D possibly matching TRBD2 (6 bases). Trimming shortened V by 1 base and J by 8 bases, and 11 bases separated the two germline ends. The CDR3 spans 14 residues. Germline-derived CDR1 and CDR2 are MNHEY and SMNVEV (reference sequence). CDR3 in DNA: TGTGCCAGCAGTTTATATCCTAGCGCTGGGGAGCTGTTTTTT. Translated, it gives CASSLYPSAGELFF.

The chain employs TRBV7-2 and TRBJ1-2; no firm D call. The V gene lost 1 base and the J gene lost 4 bases, with 10 bases spanning the gap. The CDR3 runs to 14 residues. CDR1 and CDR2 (germline): SGHTA, FQGNSA. CDR3 sequence reads: CASSLVHLGYGYTF. The DNA of the CDR3 is TGTGCCAGCAGCTTAGTCCACCTTGGCTATGGCTACACCTTC.

The chain couples TRBV3-1 (or the pseudogene TRBV3-2) to TRBJ2-7; TRBD2 matches 12 bases. This CDR3 contains 15 residues. With 5 bases clipped from V and 6 bases from J, the junction kept 8 bases outside the gene matches. CDR1 and CDR2 (germline): LGHDT, YNNKEL (reference sequence). The CDR3 nucleotides are TGTGCCAGCAGCGCACCTAGCGGGGGGGCCACCGAGCAGTACTTC. It specifies CASSAPSGGATEQYF.

The chain uses TRBV6-1 and TRBJ2-2; no reliable D call. The CDR3 length is 13 residues. Trimming took 1 base from V and 4 from J, leaving 4 bases between them. Germline V CDR1 and CDR2: MNHNS, SASEGT. DNA of the CDR3: TGTGCCAGCAGTGAAGTAGTCACCGGGGAGCTGTTTTTT. It specifies CASSEVVTGELFF.

The chain employs TRBV9 and TRBJ2-1, with D unclear. Per the germline V gene, CDR1 is SGDLS and CDR2 is YYNGEE. The CDR3 spans 17 residues. V lost 3 bases and J 6 bases, leaving 22 bases between the germline ends. The CDR3: CASSEGTLTYTANEQFF. CDR3 sequence (DNA): TGTGCCAGCAGCGAGGGTACGTTGACCTATACCGCCAATGAGCAGTTCTTC.

About this clone itself: In the same sample, other DNA sequences code for this CDR3. J is TRBJ1-2 and V is TRBV5-6, with unresolved D. There are 12 residues in the CDR3. The V gene's germline CDR1 is SGHDT and CDR2 YYEEEE. The V end lost 2 bases, the J end lost 2 bases, and 4 bases lay between the germline ends. The CDR3 reads CASSLGNYGYTF. CDR3 nucleotide sequence: TGTGCCAGCAGCTTAGGCAACTATGGCTACACCTTC.

The rearrangement joins TRBV6-5 to TRBJ1-4; D possibly corresponds to TRBD1 (6 bases). V was clipped by 2 bases and J by 8 bases, with 15 bases between them. Germline-derived CDR1 and CDR2 are MNHEY and SVGAGI. The CDR3 consists of 15 residues. As DNA, the CDR3 is TGTGCCAGCAGTTACGGGGGCAGGGAGGAGGAAAAACTGTTTTTT. Its translation: CASSYGGREEEKLFF.

The J gene is TRBJ1-2, the V gene TRBV10-3; 7 bases agree with TRBD1. Germline CDR1 ENHRY, CDR2 SYGVKD. After removal of 7 bases from V and 4 bases from J, the junction contained 12 bases not matched to a gene. The CDR3 totals 15 residues. This chain's CDR3 is CAIIGGQEGSYGYTF. The CDR3 region has the DNA TGTGCCATCATAGGCGGACAGGAGGGGTCCTATGGCTACACCTTC.

The chain has TRBV11-3 and TRBJ2-1; weak D call: TRBD1 (6 bases). CDR3 size: 14 residues. The V and J ends lost 5 bases and 3 bases respectively, with 11 bases between them. Germline CDR1 SGHNT, CDR2 YENEEA. In nucleotides, the CDR3 is TGTGCCAGCAGCAGGGGGAGCAACTACAATGAGCAGTTCTTC. Encoded protein: CASSRGSNYNEQFF.

V usage is TRBV3-1 (or the pseudogene TRBV3-2) and J usage is TRBJ1-5; 11 bases match TRBD1. Germline trimming cut 3 bases from V and 9 bases from J; bases unmatched to any gene: 7. Germline V gene lookup returns CDR1 LGHDT and CDR2 YNNKEL (reference sequence). The CDR3 is 15 residues long. The CDR3 DNA reads as TGTGCCAGCAGCCATCAACGGGACAGGGGGTTGCCCCAGCATTTT. This encodes CASSHQRDRGLPQHF.